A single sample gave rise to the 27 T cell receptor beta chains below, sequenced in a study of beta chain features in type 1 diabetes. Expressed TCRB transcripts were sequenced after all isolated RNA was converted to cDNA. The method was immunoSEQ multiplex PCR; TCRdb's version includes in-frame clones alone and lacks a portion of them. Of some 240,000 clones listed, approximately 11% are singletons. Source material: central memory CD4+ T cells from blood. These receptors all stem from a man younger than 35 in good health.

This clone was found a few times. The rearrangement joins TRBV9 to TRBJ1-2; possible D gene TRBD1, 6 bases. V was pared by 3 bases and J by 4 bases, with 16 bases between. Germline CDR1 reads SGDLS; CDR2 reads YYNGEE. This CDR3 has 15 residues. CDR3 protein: CASSAREQGGYGYTF. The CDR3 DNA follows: TGTGCCAGCAGCGCGAGGGAACAGGGAGGCTATGGCTACACCTTC.

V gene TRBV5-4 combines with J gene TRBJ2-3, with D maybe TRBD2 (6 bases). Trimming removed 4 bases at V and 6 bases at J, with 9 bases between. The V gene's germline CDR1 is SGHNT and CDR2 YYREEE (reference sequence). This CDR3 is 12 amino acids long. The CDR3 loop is CASSRAGDTQYF. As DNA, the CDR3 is TGTGCCAGCAGCCGGGCGGGGGATACGCAGTATTTT.

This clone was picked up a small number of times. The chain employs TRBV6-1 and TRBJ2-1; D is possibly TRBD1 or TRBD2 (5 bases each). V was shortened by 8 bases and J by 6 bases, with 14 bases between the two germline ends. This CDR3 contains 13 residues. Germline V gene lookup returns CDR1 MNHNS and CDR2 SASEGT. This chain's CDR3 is CASPGPRVNEQFF. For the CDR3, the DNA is TGTGCCAGCCCGGGGCCCAGGGTCAATGAGCAGTTCTTC.

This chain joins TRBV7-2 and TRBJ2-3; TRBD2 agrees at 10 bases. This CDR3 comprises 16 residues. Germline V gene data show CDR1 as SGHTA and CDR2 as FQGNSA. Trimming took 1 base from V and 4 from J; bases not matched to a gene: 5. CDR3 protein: CASSLERLAGADTQYF. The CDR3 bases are TGTGCCAGCAGCTTAGAGCGGCTAGCGGGAGCAGATACGCAGTATTTT.

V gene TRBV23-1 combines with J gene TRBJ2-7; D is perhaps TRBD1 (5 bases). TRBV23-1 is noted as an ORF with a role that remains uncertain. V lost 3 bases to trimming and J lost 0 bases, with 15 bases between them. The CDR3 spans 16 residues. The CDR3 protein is CASSHLQVVLSYEQYF. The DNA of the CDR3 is TGCGCCAGCAGTCATCTACAGGTCGTACTCTCCTACGAGCAGTACTTC.

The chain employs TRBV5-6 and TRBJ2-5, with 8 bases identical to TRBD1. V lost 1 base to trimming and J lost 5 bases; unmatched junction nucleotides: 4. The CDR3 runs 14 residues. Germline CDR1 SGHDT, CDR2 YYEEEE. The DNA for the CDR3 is TGTGCCAGCAGCTTGATGTACAGGGGGGAGACCCAGTACTTC. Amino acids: CASSLMYRGETQYF.

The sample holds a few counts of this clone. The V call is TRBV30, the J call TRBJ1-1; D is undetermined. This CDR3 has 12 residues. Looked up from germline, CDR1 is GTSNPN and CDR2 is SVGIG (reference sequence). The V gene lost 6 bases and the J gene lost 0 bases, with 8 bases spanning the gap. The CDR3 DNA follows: TGTGCCTGCCGACCCTTGAACACTGAAGCTTTCTTT. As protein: CACRPLNTEAFF.

CDR3 in amino acids: CASSSAGRDRGSTGELFF. The DNA for the CDR3 is TGTGCCAGCAGCTCAGCGGGCCGGGACAGGGGGTCCACCGGGGAGCTGTTTTTT. This chain uses TRBV5-4 with TRBJ2-2; 11 bases are shared with TRBD1. Germline values: CDR1 SGHNT, CDR2 YYREEE (reference sequence). Trimming took 3 bases from V and 4 from J; bases not matched to a gene: 11. CDR3 length equals 18 residues.

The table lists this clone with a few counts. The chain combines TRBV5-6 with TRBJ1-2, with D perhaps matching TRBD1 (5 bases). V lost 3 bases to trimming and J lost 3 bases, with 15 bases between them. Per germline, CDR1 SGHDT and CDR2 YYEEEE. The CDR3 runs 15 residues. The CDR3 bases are TGTGCCAGCAGCTCCCCCCGGGACGGTTACTATGGCTACACCTTC. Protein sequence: CASSSPRDGYYGYTF.

For the CDR3, the DNA is TGTGCCAGGCCCCCGGACAGGGAGAAAGAGACCCAGTACTTC. This sequence encodes CARPPDREKETQYF. V usage is TRBV6-1 and J usage is TRBJ2-5, with TRBD1 matching over 8 bases. This CDR3 is built from 14 residues. Germline CDR1 reads MNHNS; CDR2 reads SASEGT. The V segment lost 9 bases and the J segment 3 bases; nucleotides outside the gene matches: 9.

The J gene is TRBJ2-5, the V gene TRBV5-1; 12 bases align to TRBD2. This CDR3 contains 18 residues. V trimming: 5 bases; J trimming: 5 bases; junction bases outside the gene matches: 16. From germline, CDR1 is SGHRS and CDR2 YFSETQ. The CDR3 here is CASSSSLAGGPGGETQYF. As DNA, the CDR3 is TGCGCCAGCAGTTCCTCCCTAGCGGGAGGGCCAGGTGGTGAGACCCAGTACTTC.

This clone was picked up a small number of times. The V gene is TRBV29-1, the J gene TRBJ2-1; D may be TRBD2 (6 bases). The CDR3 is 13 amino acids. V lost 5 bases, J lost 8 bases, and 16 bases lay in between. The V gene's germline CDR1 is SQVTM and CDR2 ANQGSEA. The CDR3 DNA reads TGCAGCGTTTGGCGGGGCCTCAGGGATGAGCAGTTCTTC. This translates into CSVWRGLRDEQFF.

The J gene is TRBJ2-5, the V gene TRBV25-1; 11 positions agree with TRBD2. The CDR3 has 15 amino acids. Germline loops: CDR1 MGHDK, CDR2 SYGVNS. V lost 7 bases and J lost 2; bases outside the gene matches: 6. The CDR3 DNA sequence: TGTGCCAGCAACATAGCGGGAGGGGGGCAAGAGACCCAGTACTTC. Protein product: CASNIAGGGQETQYF. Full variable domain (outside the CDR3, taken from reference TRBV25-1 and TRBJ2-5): EADIYQTPRYLVIGTGKKITLECSQTMGHDKMYWYQQDPGMELHLIHYSYGVNSTEKGDLSSESTVSRIRTEHFPLTLESARPSHTSQYLCASNIAGGGQETQYFGPGTRLLVL.

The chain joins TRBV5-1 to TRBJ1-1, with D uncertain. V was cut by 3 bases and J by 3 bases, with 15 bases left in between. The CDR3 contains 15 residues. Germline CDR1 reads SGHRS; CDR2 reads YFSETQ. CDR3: CASSSGSTTDTEAFF. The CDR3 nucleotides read TGCGCCAGCAGCTCGGGTAGTACCACGGACACTGAAGCTTTCTTT.

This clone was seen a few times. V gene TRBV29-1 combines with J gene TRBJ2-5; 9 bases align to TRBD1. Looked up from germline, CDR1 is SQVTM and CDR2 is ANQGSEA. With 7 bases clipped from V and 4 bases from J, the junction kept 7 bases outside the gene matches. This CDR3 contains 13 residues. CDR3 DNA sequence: TGCAGCGCATCACTGACAGGGGGAGAGACCCAGTACTTC. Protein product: CSASLTGGETQYF.

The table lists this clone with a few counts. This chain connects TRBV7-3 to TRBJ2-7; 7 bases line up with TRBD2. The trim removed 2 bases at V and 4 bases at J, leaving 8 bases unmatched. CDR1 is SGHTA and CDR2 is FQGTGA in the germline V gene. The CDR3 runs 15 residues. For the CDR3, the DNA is TGTGCCAGCAGCTTAGCTTGGCGGGAGTTATACGAGCAGTACTTC. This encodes CASSLAWRELYEQYF.

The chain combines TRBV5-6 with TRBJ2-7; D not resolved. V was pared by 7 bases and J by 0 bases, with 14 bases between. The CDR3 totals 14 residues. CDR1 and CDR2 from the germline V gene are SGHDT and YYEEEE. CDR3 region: CASERGRISYEQYF. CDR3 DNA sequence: TGTGCCAGCGAGAGAGGACGGATCTCCTACGAGCAGTACTTC.

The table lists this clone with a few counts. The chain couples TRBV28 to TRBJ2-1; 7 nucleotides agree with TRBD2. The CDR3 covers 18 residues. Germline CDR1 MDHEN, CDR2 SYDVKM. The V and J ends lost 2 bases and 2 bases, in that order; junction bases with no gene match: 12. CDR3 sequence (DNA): TGTGCCAGCAGTTTAGGGTCTCAGGGACTAACCCCCTACAATGAGCAGTTCTTC. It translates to CASSLGSQGLTPYNEQFF. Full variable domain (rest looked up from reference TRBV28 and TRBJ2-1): DVKVTQSSRYLVKRTGEKVFLECVQDMDHENMFWYRQDPGLGLRLIYFSYDVKMKEKGDIPEGYSVSREKKERFSLILESASTNQTSMYLCASSLGSQGLTPYNEQFFGPGTRLTVL.

CDR3 residues: CASSFLAGSNNEQFF. The CDR3 nucleotides are TGCGCCAGCAGCTTTCTCGCGGGGAGTAACAATGAGCAGTTCTTC. This chain connects TRBV5-1 to TRBJ2-1; D may be TRBD2 (6 bases). V lost 2 bases to trimming and J lost 5 bases, with 14 bases between them. Germline assignment: CDR1 SGHRS and CDR2 YFSETQ. The CDR3 covers 15 residues.

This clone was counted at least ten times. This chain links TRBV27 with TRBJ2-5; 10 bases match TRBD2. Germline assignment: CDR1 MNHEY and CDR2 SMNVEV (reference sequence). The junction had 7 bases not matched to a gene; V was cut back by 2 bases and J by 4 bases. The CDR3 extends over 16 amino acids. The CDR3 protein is CASSLTPSGSGETQYF. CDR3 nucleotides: TGTGCCAGCAGTTTAACCCCTAGCGGGAGTGGAGAGACCCAGTACTTC.

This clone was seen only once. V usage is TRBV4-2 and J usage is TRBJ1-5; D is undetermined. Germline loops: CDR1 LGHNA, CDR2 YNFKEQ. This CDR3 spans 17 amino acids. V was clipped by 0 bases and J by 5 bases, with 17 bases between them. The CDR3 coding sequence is TGTGCCAGCAGCCAAGATATAACGGAGGAGGACCATCAGCCCCAGCATTTT. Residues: CASSQDITEEDHQPQHF.

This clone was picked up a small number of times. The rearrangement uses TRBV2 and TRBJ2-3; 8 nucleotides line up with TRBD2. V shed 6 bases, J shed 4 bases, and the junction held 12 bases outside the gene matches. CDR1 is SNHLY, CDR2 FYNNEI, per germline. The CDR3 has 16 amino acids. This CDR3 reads CASSPPPGGPADTQYF. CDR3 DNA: TGTGCCAGCAGCCCCCCCCCGGGAGGGCCCGCAGATACGCAGTATTTT.

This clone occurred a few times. CDR3: CSVEPTSGSTNEQFF. In DNA, the CDR3 is TGCAGCGTTGAACCGACTAGCGGGAGTACGAATGAGCAGTTCTTC. The chain recombines TRBV29-1 with TRBJ2-1; 12 bases map to TRBD2. The V gene end was trimmed by 2 bases and the J gene end by 7 bases; junction bases not matched to a gene: 6. CDR3 size: 15 residues. Looked up from germline, CDR1 is SQVTM and CDR2 is ANQGSEA.

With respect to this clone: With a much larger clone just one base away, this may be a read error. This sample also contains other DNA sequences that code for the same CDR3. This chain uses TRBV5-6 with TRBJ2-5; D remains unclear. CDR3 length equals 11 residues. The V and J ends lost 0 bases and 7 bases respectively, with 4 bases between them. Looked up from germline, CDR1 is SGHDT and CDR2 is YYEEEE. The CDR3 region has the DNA TGTGCCAGCAGCTTGGTTGGGACCCAGTACTTC. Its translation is CASSLVGTQYF.

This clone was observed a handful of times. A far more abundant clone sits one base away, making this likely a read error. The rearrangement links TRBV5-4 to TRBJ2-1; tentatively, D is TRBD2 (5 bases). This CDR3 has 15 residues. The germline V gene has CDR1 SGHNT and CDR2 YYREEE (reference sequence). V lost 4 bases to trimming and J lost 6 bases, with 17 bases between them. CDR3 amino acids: CASSQGPAAVNEQFF. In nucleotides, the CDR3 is TGTGCCAGCAGCCAAGGGCCAGCGGCGGTCAATGAGCAGTTCTTC.

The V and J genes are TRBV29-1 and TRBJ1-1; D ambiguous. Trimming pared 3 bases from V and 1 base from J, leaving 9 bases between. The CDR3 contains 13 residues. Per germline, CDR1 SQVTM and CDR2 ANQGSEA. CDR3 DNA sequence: TGCAGCGTTGAGGAACAGCAGAACACTGAAGCTTTCTTT. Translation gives CSVEEQQNTEAFF.

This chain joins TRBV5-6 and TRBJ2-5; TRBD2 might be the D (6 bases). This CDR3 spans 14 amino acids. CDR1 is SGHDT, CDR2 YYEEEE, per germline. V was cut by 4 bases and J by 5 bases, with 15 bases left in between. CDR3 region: CASSPTWGRETQYF. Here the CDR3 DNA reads TGTGCCAGCAGCCCGACCTGGGGGAGGGAGACCCAGTACTTC.